Following are 18 T cell receptor beta chains from one sample sequenced in a study of T cell clusters in autoimmune cytopenias. TRB rearrangements were amplified by touch-down multiplex PCR with mixed TRB-A/B primers. With the multiplex PCR reads reprocessed, TCRdb shows one record per CDR3 protein and no DNA. The sample totals about 15,000 distinct CDR3 sequences. Each sample's input was approximately 0.25 ug genomic DNA, roughly 38,000 genome equivalents. The sample was also linked to a second study, of T cell repertoires in aging, cancer and after chemotherapy.

Sequencing was done on a sample of peripheral blood. These receptors were taken from a human donor in good health.

V is TRBV24-1 and J is TRBJ2-5; TCRdb indicates TRBD2, and absent DNA this call remains unverified. CDR3 length equals 17 residues. Germline lookup yields CDR1 KGHDR and CDR2 SFDVKD. This chain's CDR3 is CATSDPPSAGGGETQYF.

The CDR3 protein is CASSYGSTEQYF. J is TRBJ2-7 and V is TRBV12-3 or TRBV12-4. The CDR3 is 12 residues long.

The chain couples TRBV19 to TRBJ1-4; the D gene TCRdb calls, TRBD1, cannot be checked with no DNA. The CDR3 contains 16 residues. Germline CDR1 is LNHDA and CDR2 is SQIVND (reference sequence). CDR3 sequence: CASSTRGSRENEKLFF. The whole variable domain, remainder taken from reference TRBV19 and TRBJ1-4, is DGGITQSPKYLFRKEGQNVTLSCEQNLNHDAMYWYRQDPGQGLRLIYYSQIVNDFQKGDIAEGYSVSREKKESFPLTVTSAQKNPTAFYLCASSTRGSRENEKLFFGSGTQLSVL.

The rearrangement links TRBV19 to TRBJ1-2; with no DNA, the TCRdb D assignment of TRBD1 cannot be verified. The CDR3 consists of 15 residues. Germline CDR1 LNHDA, CDR2 SQIVND (reference sequence). CDR3 amino acids: CASSMGRTFYYGYTF.

The chain combines TRBV6-5 with TRBJ1-4. The CDR3 is 17 amino acids. Germline V lookup: CDR1 MNHEY, CDR2 SVGAGI. The CDR3 sequence is CASSYSSSQWLNEKLFF.

J is TRBJ2-6 and V is TRBV18; TCRdb gives TRBD1 as the D gene, but with no DNA this cannot be confirmed. Germline V gene lookup returns CDR1 KGHSH and CDR2 LQKENI. CDR3 size: 18 residues. The CDR3 is CASWGGGAQSSGANVLTF.

The chain joins TRBV29-1 to TRBJ2-1; TCRdb names TRBD1, which stays unverified in the absence of DNA. Germline loops: CDR1 SQVTM, CDR2 ANQGSEA. The CDR3 consists of 16 residues. This CDR3 is CSVESLDKSSYNEQFF.

The rearrangement links TRBV13 to TRBJ2-3. There are 15 residues in the CDR3. Looked up from germline, CDR1 is PRHDT and CDR2 is FYEKMQ (reference sequence). The CDR3 protein is CASSLRLAATDTQYF.

This rearrangement joins TRBV19 to TRBJ1-1. Germline V CDR1 and CDR2: LNHDA, SQIVND (reference sequence). CDR3 length equals 13 residues. This CDR3 reads CASSMVGKTEAFF.

The chain combines TRBV24-1 with TRBJ2-1; lacking DNA, the TRBD1 call made by TCRdb goes unchecked. Germline CDR1 reads KGHDR; CDR2 reads SFDVKD. This CDR3 region has 15 residues. The CDR3 is CATSAPQGTNNEQFF.

The chain joins TRBV15 to TRBJ1-3. This CDR3 comprises 14 residues. Germline V gene lookup returns CDR1 LNHNV and CDR2 YYDKDF (reference sequence). CDR3 residues: CATSREGSGNTIYF.

V gene TRBV30 combines with J gene TRBJ2-5; the D call from TCRdb, TRBD2, cannot be confirmed without DNA. The germline V gene encodes CDR1 GTSNPN and CDR2 SVGIG (reference sequence). The CDR3 loop spans 15 amino acids. CDR3 amino acids: CAWSPGLAAKETQYF.

The CDR3 spells CASSFYTLGTQYF. The chain combines TRBV27 with TRBJ2-3. The germline gives CDR1 MNHEY, CDR2 SMNVEV (reference sequence). The CDR3 has 13 amino acids.

By frequency, this clonotype registers medium-sized (0.01 to 0.1%). The CDR3: CASSSGAGSTDTQYF. The chain joins TRBV19 to TRBJ2-3; TCRdb lists TRBD2, though no DNA is available to test this call. There are 15 residues in the CDR3. CDR1 and CDR2 (germline): LNHDA, SQIVND (reference sequence).

This chain connects TRBV11-1 to TRBJ2-7; as DNA is missing, the TRBD1 call by TCRdb cannot be tested. Per germline, CDR1 SGHAT and CDR2 FQDESV (reference sequence). The CDR3 loop spans 13 amino acids. This chain's CDR3 is CASSLARAGEQYF.

Its frequency marks this clonotype as medium-sized. J is TRBJ2-1 and V is TRBV6-5; the D gene TCRdb calls, TRBD2, cannot be checked with no DNA. The CDR3 length is 11 residues. Germline V gene lookup returns CDR1 MNHEY and CDR2 SVGAGI. The chain's CDR3 is CASGWGLPQFF.

The V call is TRBV5-6, the J call TRBJ2-3; without DNA, the TCRdb call of TRBD1 cannot be checked. Germline V CDR1 and CDR2: SGHDT, YYEEEE. There are 16 residues in the CDR3. The CDR3 is CASSLGIGTLEGTQYF.

The rearrangement joins TRBV30 to TRBJ2-2; the D call from TCRdb, TRBD2, cannot be confirmed without DNA. There are 15 residues in the CDR3. Germline assignment: CDR1 GTSNPN and CDR2 SVGIG (reference sequence). The CDR3 protein is CATLAGVISRGELFF.